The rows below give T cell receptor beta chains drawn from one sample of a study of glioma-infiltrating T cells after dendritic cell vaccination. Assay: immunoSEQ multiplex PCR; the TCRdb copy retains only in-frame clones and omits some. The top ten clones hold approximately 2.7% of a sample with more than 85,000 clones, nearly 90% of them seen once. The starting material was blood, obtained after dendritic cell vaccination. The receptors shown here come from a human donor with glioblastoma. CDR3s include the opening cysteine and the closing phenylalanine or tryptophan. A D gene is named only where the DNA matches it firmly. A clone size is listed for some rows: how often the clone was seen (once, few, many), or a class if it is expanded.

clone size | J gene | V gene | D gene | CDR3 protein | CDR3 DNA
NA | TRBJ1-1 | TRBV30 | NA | CAWRGQGFTEAFF | TGTGCCTGGAGGGGTCAGGGTTTCACTGAAGCTTTCTTT
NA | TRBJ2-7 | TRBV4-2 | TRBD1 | CASSQGTGPYEQYF | TGTGCCAGCAGCCAAGGGACAGGGCCCTACGAGCAGTACTTC
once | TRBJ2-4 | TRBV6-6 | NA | CASSPPGAKNIQYF | TGTGCCAGCAGTCCCCCGGGGGCCAAAAACATTCAGTACTTC
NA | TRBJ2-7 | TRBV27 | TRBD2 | CASSRILAVSSYEQYF | TGTGCCAGCAGTCGCATACTAGCGGTGAGCTCCTACGAGCAGTACTTC
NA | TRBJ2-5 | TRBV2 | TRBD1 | CASTGQGAETQYF | TGTGCCAGCACGGGACAGGGGGCTGAGACCCAGTACTTC
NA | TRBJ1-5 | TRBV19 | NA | CASSNPTRRVVQPQHF | TGTGCCAGTAGTAACCCGACGCGCAGGGTGGTCCAGCCCCAGCATTTT
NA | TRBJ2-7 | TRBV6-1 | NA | CASSEAHFVSYEQYF | TGTGCCAGCAGTGAAGCGCACTTCGTTTCCTACGAGCAGTACTTC
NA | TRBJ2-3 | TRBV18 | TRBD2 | CASSPPGGGGGTQYF | TGTGCCAGCTCACCACCGGGAGGCGGGGGAGGTACGCAGTATTTT
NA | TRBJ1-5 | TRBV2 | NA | CASSEETGGQPQHF | TGTGCCAGCAGTGAAGAGACAGGTGGTCAGCCCCAGCATTTT
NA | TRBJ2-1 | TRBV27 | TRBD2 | CASMRAGGYNEQFF | TGTGCCAGCATGCGAGCGGGAGGATACAATGAGCAGTTCTTC
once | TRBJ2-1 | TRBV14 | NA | CASSKRYKWDEQFF | TGTGCCAGCAGCAAGCGGTATAAGTGGGATGAGCAGTTCTTC
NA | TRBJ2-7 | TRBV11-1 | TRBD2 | CASSGLAGKFYEQYF | TGTGCCAGCAGCGGACTAGCGGGGAAATTCTACGAGCAGTACTTC
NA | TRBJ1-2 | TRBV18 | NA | CASSPNYRVTNYGYTF | TGTGCCAGCTCACCGAATTACAGGGTGACTAACTATGGCTACACCTTC
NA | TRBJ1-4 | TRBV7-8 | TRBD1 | CASSPRGQGVAKLFF | TGTGCCAGCAGCCCAAGGGGACAGGGGGTGGCAAAACTGTTTTTT
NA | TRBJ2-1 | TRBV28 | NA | CASSFMRAGKQFF | TGTGCCAGCAGTTTCATGAGGGCTGGTAAGCAGTTCTTC
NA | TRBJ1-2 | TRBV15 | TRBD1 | CATRRDRGDYGYTF | TGTGCCACCAGGAGAGACAGGGGCGACTATGGCTACACCTTC
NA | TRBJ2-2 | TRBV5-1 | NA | CASIRDTTNTGELFF | TGCGCCAGCATACGGGACACAACGAACACCGGGGAGCTGTTTTTT
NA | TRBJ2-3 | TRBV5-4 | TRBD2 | CASSPGLAGGTDTQYF | TGTGCCAGCAGCCCGGGACTAGCGGGAGGCACAGATACGCAGTATTTT
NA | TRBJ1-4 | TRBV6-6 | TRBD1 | CASSDKDRGVEKLFF | TGTGCCAGCAGTGACAAAGACAGGGGAGTCGAAAAACTGTTTTTT
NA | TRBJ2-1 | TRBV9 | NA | CASSSRDSGYNEQFF | TGTGCCAGCAGCTCCCGGGATAGCGGCTACAATGAGCAGTTCTTC
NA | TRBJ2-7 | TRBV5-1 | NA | CASRVTAAESYEQYF | TGCGCCAGCAGAGTAACAGCCGCCGAAAGCTACGAGCAGTACTTC
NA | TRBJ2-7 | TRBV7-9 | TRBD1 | CASGRPGGIYEQYF | TGTGCCAGCGGCCGGCCAGGGGGTATCTACGAGCAGTACTTC